This T cell receptor beta chain was recovered during a study of PD-1 blockade in classical Hodgkin lymphoma. Relapse was seen in all patients after autologous stem cell transplantation, and brentuximab vedotin exposure was variable. The germline V gene has CDR1 LNHDA and CDR2 SQIVND (reference sequence). This CDR3 spans 15 amino acids. V was pared by 5 bases and J by 5 bases, with 18 bases between. Method: immunoSEQ multiplex PCR; TCRdb's copy keeps in-frame clones and lacks some. The sample lists around 27,000 clones, roughly four fifths occurring once. This chain connects TRBV19 to TRBJ1-1; no firm D call. The sequence was obtained from a human donor with classical Hodgkin lymphoma. This specimen was peripheral blood mononuclear cells (PBMCs), taken before the second cycle of nivolumab. The CDR3 DNA reads as TGTGCCAGTAGTCCGCATCGGCGGGGTAGGACTGAAGCTTTCTTT. Encoded protein: CASSPHRRGRTEAFF.